This entry lists 13 T cell receptor beta chains sequenced from one sample in a study of T cells in Graves' hyperthyroidism and ophthalmopathy. The TCR beta CDR3 regions underwent amplification using RNA transcripts as the source. The HTBI primer set was used in a first-round RT-PCR of the TCR CDR3. MiXCR, run by TCRdb on the multiplex PCR reads, gives a single entry per CDR3 protein. Here the sample spans about 640,000 distinct CDR3 sequences, around 20% being singletons. Sequenced material: blood. The receptors were sampled from a man aged 30-40 years with Graves' ophthalmopathy.

This clonotype occurred many times. The chain links TRBV29-1 to TRBJ2-7; TRBD1 matches at 9 bases. Trimming cost V 5 bases and J 2 bases; bases outside gene matches: 4. Germline CDR1 reads SQVTM; CDR2 reads ANQGSEA. The CDR3 length is 13 residues. CDR3 nucleotide sequence: TGCAGCGTTCAGACAGGGGGGACCTACGAGCAGTACTTC. Amino acids: CSVQTGGTYEQYF.

This clonotype was seen once. A much larger clone differs by one base, so this may be a read error. CDR3 sequence reads: CASSTKPDPYNEQLF. The CDR3 nucleotides read TGCGCCAGCAGCACAAAACCTGACCCCTACAATGAGCAGCTCTTC. The V gene is TRBV5-1, the J gene TRBJ2-1, with D unclear. Germline V lookup: CDR1 SGHRS, CDR2 YFSETQ. The CDR3 totals 15 residues.

In this sample, this clonotype turned up many times. The chain couples TRBV30 to TRBJ1-2; tentatively, D is TRBD1 (5 bases). Deletions cut 5 bases from V and 4 bases from J, with 14 bases between. Germline loops: CDR1 GTSNPN, CDR2 SVGIG (reference sequence). This CDR3 has 13 residues. This chain's CDR3 is CAWVGDPLYGYTF. As DNA, the CDR3 is TGTGCCTGGGTGGGGGACCCACTCTATGGCTACACCTTC.

This clonotype was seen repeatedly, ten times or more. The J gene is TRBJ1-1, the V gene TRBV2; D remains ambiguous. The germline V gene encodes CDR1 SNHLY and CDR2 FYNNEI. The CDR3 length is 12 residues. V lost 6 bases to trimming and J lost 4 bases, with 9 bases between them. Here the CDR3 reads CASRQRSTEAFF. In DNA form, the CDR3 reads TGTGCCAGCAGGCAACGGAGCACTGAAGCTTTCTTT.

The chain recombines TRBV10-3 with TRBJ1-5, with no clear D. V lost 7 bases, J lost 6 bases, and 13 bases lay in between. CDR3 size: 13 residues. The V gene's germline CDR1 is ENHRY and CDR2 SYGVKD. CDR3 nucleotide sequence: TGTGCCATCACAGGTTCGGCGAGTCAGCCCCAGCATTTT. Residues: CAITGSASQPQHF.

This clonotype was counted between two and nine times. This chain uses TRBV20-1 with TRBJ1-6, with a weak D call TRBD1 (5 bases). V was clipped by 0 bases and J by 6 bases, with 18 bases between them. CDR1 DFQATT and CDR2 SNEGSKA come from the germline V gene (reference sequence). The CDR3 has 17 residues. Here the CDR3 DNA reads TGCAGTGCTAGAGATTGGGACCCTAAGGCGGGTAATTCACCCCTCCACTTT. Protein sequence: CSARDWDPKAGNSPLHF.

This clonotype was picked up many times. The chain uses TRBV4-3 and TRBJ2-5; possible D gene TRBD2, 6 bases. The CDR3 runs 13 residues. V lost 1 base and J lost 7, with 10 bases in between. Looked up from germline, CDR1 is LGHNA and CDR2 is YSLEER. CDR3 in amino acids: CASSQGLGGTQYF. DNA of the CDR3: TGCGCCAGCAGCCAAGGACTAGGTGGGACCCAGTACTTC.

This clonotype was counted ten times or more. This chain joins TRBV28 and TRBJ1-5, with a tentative D call TRBD1 (5 bases). CDR1 MDHEN and CDR2 SYDVKM come from the germline V gene. V was pared by 5 bases and J by 0 bases, with 11 bases between. The CDR3 has 15 residues. CDR3: CASSVDSYSNQPQHF. CDR3 sequence (DNA): TGTGCCAGCAGTGTAGACAGTTATAGCAATCAGCCCCAGCATTTT. The entire variable domain, with the rest obtained from reference TRBV28 and TRBJ1-5, is as follows: DVKVTQSSRYLVKRTGEKVFLECVQDMDHENMFWYRQDPGLGLRLIYFSYDVKMKEKGDIPEGYSVSREKKERFSLILESASTNQTSMYLCASSVDSYSNQPQHFGDGTRLSIL.

This clonotype was counted at least ten times. The chain employs TRBV30 and TRBJ2-3, with TRBD2 matching over 10 bases. The V segment lost 1 base and the J segment 4 bases; nucleotides outside the gene matches: 11. The CDR3 has 17 amino acids. Germline CDR1 GTSNPN, CDR2 SVGIG (reference sequence). CDR3: CAWSGGGLAGGSDTQYF. As DNA, the CDR3 is TGTGCCTGGAGTGGAGGGGGATTAGCGGGAGGCTCAGATACGCAGTATTTT.

CDR3 region: CSARGTGGNTEAFF. CDR3 DNA: TGCAGTGCTAGAGGGACAGGGGGAAACACTGAAGCTTTCTTT. The chain couples TRBV20-1 to TRBJ1-1; 10 positions agree with TRBD1. CDR1 is DFQATT and CDR2 is SNEGSKA in the germline V gene (reference sequence). The ends lost 1 base at V and 2 bases at J; junction bases unmatched: 1. CDR3 length equals 14 residues.

This clonotype turned up a few times. This chain links TRBV20-1 with TRBJ1-6, with D hard to call. Germline V lookup: CDR1 DFQATT, CDR2 SNEGSKA (reference sequence). The V gene lost 1 base and the J gene lost 7 bases, with 23 bases spanning the gap. There are 18 residues in the CDR3. In DNA form, the CDR3 reads TGCAGTGCTAGAGCTACCCAAAGCTTACCCGTGGAGAATTCACCCCTCCACTTT. Translated, it gives CSARATQSLPVENSPLHF.

The J gene is TRBJ2-7, the V gene TRBV13, with unresolved D. This CDR3 region has 14 residues. Germline values: CDR1 PRHDT, CDR2 FYEKMQ (reference sequence). The germline V and J ends were trimmed by 0 bases and 1 base, with 7 bases remaining between them. The CDR3 reads CASSLGRRSYEQYF. CDR3 coding DNA: TGTGCCAGCAGCTTAGGCCGTAGGTCCTACGAGCAGTACTTC.

V usage is TRBV5-1 and J usage is TRBJ2-7, with 7 bases that match TRBD1. V dropped 7 bases and J dropped 5; count of bases not matched to a gene: 9. Germline loops: CDR1 SGHRS, CDR2 YFSETQ. The CDR3 totals 13 residues. For the CDR3, the DNA is TGCGCCAGCGAGGGTACAACAGGGGACGAGCAGTACTTC. Its translation is CASEGTTGDEQYF.